The TCR beta chain described here comes from a study of breast tumors, draining lymph nodes, adjacent tissues. TCRdb itself ran the multiplex PCR reads through MiXCR, one entry per CDR3 protein. The sample holds approximately 7,600 distinct CDR3 sequences, 65% to 75% seen once. General study points: Compared with lymph nodes, tumors were less diverse; compared with nontumor tissue, more.

Trimming removed 1 base at V and 1 base at J, with 15 bases between. Germline V lookup: CDR1 LNHDA, CDR2 SQIVND (reference sequence). This CDR3 is built from 17 residues. Worth noting for this clonotype: The antigen remains undetermined.

The chain is built from TRBV19 and TRBJ2-3, with D perhaps matching TRBD1 (6 bases). Sequencing input: tumor-adjacent breast tissue. This receptor was taken from a female donor with breast cancer. Some clones in this sample may be carry-over from other donors' samples. The chain's CDR3 is CASSIGRGFSGTDTQYF. The CDR3 nucleotides read TGTGCCAGTAGTATAGGAAGGGGGTTTTCCGGCACAGATACGCAGTATTTT.